This TCR beta chain was obtained from a study of cytomegalovirus exposure and HLA in healthy donors. Findings and limits, study-wide: In all likelihood, a cluster of highly shared sequence variants was a sequencing artifact. A later analysis, which compared TCR beta chains of equal frequency, found the HLA-associated ones more clonally expanded. The study put about 180 TCR beta chains on its list as cytomegalovirus-associated. Diagnosis of cytomegalovirus status made by the classifier reportedly showed high specificity and sensitivity.

PCR amplification relied on 60 Vbeta primers (plus 13 Jbeta primers). The method was immunoSEQ multiplex PCR; TCRdb's version includes in-frame clones alone and lacks a portion of them. The sample carries approximately 190,000 clones, about 81% recorded once. The germline V gene has CDR1 SGHVS and CDR2 FQNEAQ. The CDR3 is 12 residues long. Trimming pared 5 bases from V and 0 bases from J, leaving 4 bases between. Turning to this clone: The antigen remains undetermined.

This receptor was identified in a woman between 18 and 29 years old in good health and CMV-seropositive. Specimen: PBMCs. The V gene is TRBV7-8, the J gene TRBJ1-1; no reliable D call. This CDR3 is CASSPMNTEAFF. The CDR3 nucleotides are TGTGCCAGCAGCCCCATGAACACTGAAGCTTTCTTT.